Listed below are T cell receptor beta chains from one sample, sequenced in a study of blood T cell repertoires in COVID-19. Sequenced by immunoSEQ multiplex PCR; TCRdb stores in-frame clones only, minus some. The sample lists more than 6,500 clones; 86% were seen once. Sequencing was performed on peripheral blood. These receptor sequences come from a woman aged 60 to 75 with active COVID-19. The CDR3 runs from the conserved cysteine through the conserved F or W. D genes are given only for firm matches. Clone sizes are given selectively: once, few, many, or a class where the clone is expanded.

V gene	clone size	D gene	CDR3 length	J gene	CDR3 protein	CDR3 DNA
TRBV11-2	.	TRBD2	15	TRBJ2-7	CASSLEASGIAEQYF	TGTGCCAGCAGCTTAGAGGCTAGCGGGATCGCCGAGCAGTACTTC
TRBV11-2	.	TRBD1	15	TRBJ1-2	CASSLEGQGYYGYTF	TGTGCCAGCAGCTTAGAGGGACAGGGCTACTATGGCTACACCTTC
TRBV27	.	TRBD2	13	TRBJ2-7	CASRLAGSYEQYF	TGTGCCAGCAGACTAGCGGGCTCCTACGAGCAGTACTTC
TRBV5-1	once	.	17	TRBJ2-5	CASSLTGSSSIGETQYF	TGCGCCAGCAGCTTGACAGGTTCCTCATCGATAGGAGAGACCCAGTACTTC
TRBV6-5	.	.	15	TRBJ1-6	CASTYYPGGNSPLHF	TGTGCCAGCACCTATTACCCGGGTGGGAATTCACCCCTCCACTTT
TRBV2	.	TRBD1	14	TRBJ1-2	CASSPPDRVYGYTF	TGTGCCAGCAGTCCTCCTGACAGGGTGTATGGCTACACCTTC
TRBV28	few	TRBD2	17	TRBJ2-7	CASSPGTSGGSHYEQYF	TGTGCCAGCAGCCCCGGGACTAGCGGGGGGTCCCACTACGAGCAGTACTTC
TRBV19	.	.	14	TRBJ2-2	CASTQGRGTGELFF	TGTGCCAGTACCCAGGGGCGGGGGACCGGGGAGCTGTTTTTT
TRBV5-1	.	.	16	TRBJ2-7	CASSLYRDTYSYEQYF	TGCGCCAGCAGCTTGTACCGGGACACCTACTCCTACGAGCAGTACTTC
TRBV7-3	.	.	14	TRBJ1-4	CASSLGPNSEKLFF	TGTGCCAGCAGCCTGGGGCCGAATTCGGAAAAACTGTTTTTT
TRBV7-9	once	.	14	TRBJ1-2	CASSLAGGKGGYTF	TGTGCCAGCAGCTTAGCGGGGGGAAAGGGAGGCTACACCTTC